Below, 25 T cell receptor beta chains from the same sample are listed, as sequenced in a study of shared clonotypes between healthy human individuals. Sequencing was performed with immunoSEQ multiplex PCR; in TCRdb, only in-frame clones are kept and a portion is missing. The repertoire holds about 2.4 million clones, with roughly 93% as singletons. The sequenced sample consisted of naive CD4+ T cells from PBMCs. Specified subset: CD45RA+ positively selected. The receptors were sampled from a young man in good health. Some clones in this sample may be carry-over from other donors' samples.

This chain connects TRBV28 to TRBJ2-5, with D tentatively TRBD2 (5 bases). Trimming removed 2 bases from V and 2 bases from J, with 15 bases in between. Germline V lookup: CDR1 MDHEN, CDR2 SYDVKM. The CDR3 is 16 residues long. CDR3 coding DNA: TGTGCCAGCAGTTTAGGCGAGGGCTTGGGACAAGAGACCCAGTACTTC. Its translation is CASSLGEGLGQETQYF.

V is TRBV9 and J is TRBJ2-1; TRBD2 aligns across 7 bases. The CDR3 totals 16 residues. CDR1 is SGDLS and CDR2 is YYNGEE in the germline V gene. With 3 bases clipped from V and 7 bases from J, the junction kept 13 bases outside the gene matches. CDR3 sequence: CASSARGGEGRNEQFF. The CDR3 region has the DNA TGTGCCAGCAGCGCCCGTGGAGGGGAGGGAAGGAATGAGCAGTTCTTC. Based on the CDR3 plus reference TRBV9 and TRBJ2-1, the full variable domain is DSGVTQTPKHLITATGQRVTLRCSPRSGDLSVYWYQQSLDQGLQFLIQYYNGEERAKGNILERFSAQQFPDLHSELNLSSLELGDSALYFCASSARGGEGRNEQFFGPGTRLTVL.

The V gene is TRBV28, the J gene TRBJ1-4, with D possibly being TRBD1 (6 bases). Between the trimmed V and J ends, which lost 3 bases and 0 bases, there was a span of 11 bases. Germline lookup yields CDR1 MDHEN and CDR2 SYDVKM. There are 16 residues in the CDR3. CDR3 in DNA: TGTGCCAGCAGTTTGGGTCGACAGGCAACTAATGAAAAACTGTTTTTT. It yields the protein CASSLGRQATNEKLFF.

This chain joins TRBV18 and TRBJ2-4; 8 positions agree with TRBD2. Looked up from germline, CDR1 is KGHSH and CDR2 is LQKENI. There are 19 residues in the CDR3. The V gene end was trimmed by 1 base and the J gene end by 1 base; junction bases not matched to a gene: 12. CDR3 amino acids: CASSPRGSGATGAKNIQYF. The CDR3 nucleotides are TGTGCCAGCTCACCACGGGGTAGCGGGGCTACTGGGGCCAAAAACATTCAGTACTTC.

On this clone itself: Other DNA sequences from this sample encode an identical CDR3 as well. V is TRBV5-1 and J is TRBJ2-5; D remains unclear. Germline V gene data show CDR1 as SGHRS and CDR2 as YFSETQ. The V and J ends lost 4 bases and 5 bases respectively, with 9 bases between them. CDR3 length: 12 amino acids. In DNA, the CDR3 is TGCGCCAGCAGCCCAACCCGGGAGACCCAGTACTTC. Protein sequence: CASSPTRETQYF.

V gene TRBV28 combines with J gene TRBJ1-5; TRBD1 is a possible D gene (5 bases). CDR3 length: 15 residues. V dropped 7 bases and J dropped 6 bases, with 19 bases sitting between them. Germline V gene lookup returns CDR1 MDHEN and CDR2 SYDVKM. This CDR3 is CASTPQGSGSQPQHF. For the CDR3, the DNA is TGTGCCAGCACCCCTCAGGGAAGTGGCAGTCAGCCCCAGCATTTT.

The rearrangement uses TRBV27 and TRBJ2-3; unclear D gene. The CDR3 has 13 residues. Between the trimmed V and J ends, which lost 3 bases and 1 base, there was a span of 5 bases. Germline V gene lookup returns CDR1 MNHEY and CDR2 SMNVEV (reference sequence). CDR3 nucleotides: TGTGCCAGCAGTTTGGACCGCACAGATACGCAGTATTTT. Residues: CASSLDRTDTQYF.

The rearrangement links TRBV29-1 to TRBJ2-3; the match to TRBD2 covers 8 bases. With 4 bases clipped from V and 6 bases from J, the junction kept 12 bases outside the gene matches. This CDR3 has 15 residues. The germline V gene has CDR1 SQVTM and CDR2 ANQGSEA. The DNA of the CDR3 is TGCAGCGTTGGCTTACTGCGGGAGGATGGGGATACGCAGTATTTT. Its translation is CSVGLLREDGDTQYF.

This clone was seen only once. This chain joins TRBV20-1 and TRBJ2-5; the D is unclear. Germline CDR1 DFQATT, CDR2 SNEGSKA (reference sequence). The length of the CDR3 is 11 residues. The V end was cut by 4 bases, the J end by 3 bases, with 6 bases between. The CDR3 loop reads CSANPKETQYF. The CDR3 bases are TGCAGTGCTAACCCCAAAGAGACCCAGTACTTC.

This chain links TRBV5-1 with TRBJ2-7; 9 bases are a match to TRBD1. Germline CDR1 reads SGHRS; CDR2 reads YFSETQ. V dropped 2 bases and J dropped 6; count of bases not matched to a gene: 9. The CDR3 spans 15 residues. Here the CDR3 reads CASSFTGTGPVEQYF. The CDR3 nucleotides are TGCGCCAGCAGCTTCACCGGGACAGGGCCCGTCGAGCAGTACTTC.

The chain employs TRBV27 and TRBJ1-5; D not certain. The length of the CDR3 is 18 residues. The V gene's germline CDR1 is MNHEY and CDR2 SMNVEV (reference sequence). V lost 5 bases and J 2 bases, leaving 22 bases between the germline ends. CDR3 in DNA: TGTGCCAGCAGTCCTAGATCCCCCTTTGGGGATGGCAATCAGCCCCAGCATTTT. As protein: CASSPRSPFGDGNQPQHF.

The chain joins TRBV4-3 to TRBJ1-1, with D unresolved. V lost 3 bases, J lost 7 bases, and 15 bases lay in between. Germline V gene sequence: CDR1 LGHNA, CDR2 YSLEER. The CDR3 is 14 amino acids. The CDR3 DNA reads as TGCGCCAGCAGCCACACCCGGATCGAGAATGAAGCTTTCTTT. Translation gives CASSHTRIENEAFF.

This clone turned up a few times. The CDR3 sequence is CASSTRETEAFF. DNA for the CDR3: TGTGCCAGCAGTACCAGGGAAACTGAAGCTTTCTTT. The chain links TRBV7-9 to TRBJ1-1; D is perhaps TRBD1 (5 bases). Germline CDR1 reads SEHNR; CDR2 reads FQNEAQ (reference sequence). Trimming pared 6 bases from V and 5 bases from J, leaving 10 bases between. This CDR3 is 12 amino acids long.

The chain is built from TRBV5-6 and TRBJ2-5, with 7 bases lining up with TRBD2. Looked up from germline, CDR1 is SGHDT and CDR2 is YYEEEE. J lost 5 bases, V lost 4 bases, and 8 bases had no gene match. CDR3 length: 14 amino acids. CDR3: CASSAGVGRETQYF. The CDR3 coding sequence is TGTGCCAGCAGCGCGGGGGTGGGTCGGGAGACCCAGTACTTC. The full variable domain, completed using reference TRBV5-6 and TRBJ2-5, is DAGVTQSPTHLIKTRGQQVTLRCSPKSGHDTVSWYQQALGQGPQFIFQYYEEEERQRGNFPDRFSGHQFPNYSSELNVNALLLGDSALYLCASSAGVGRETQYFGPGTRLLVL.

This clone was recorded once. The chain recombines TRBV14 with TRBJ2-1; D not certain. The CDR3 contains 12 residues. Trimming shortened V by 2 bases and J by 9 bases, and 8 bases separated the two germline ends. The germline V gene encodes CDR1 SGHDN and CDR2 FVKESK. The DNA of the CDR3 is TGTGCCAGCAGCCAAAGTCGTTTTGAGCAGTTCTTC. Translating it yields CASSQSRFEQFF.

On this clone: The germline gene is not matched at one end of the junction; a read error may be the cause. The sample has other DNA sequences that encode this CDR3 too. The chain employs TRBV10-1 and TRBJ1-1; possible D gene TRBD1, 6 bases. The germline V gene encodes CDR1 WNHNN and CDR2 SYGVQD (reference sequence). The CDR3 covers 13 residues. CDR3 coding DNA: TGCGCCAGCAGTGAGACAGGGAAGACTGAAGCCTTCTTT. Translation: CASSETGKTEAFF.

With regard to this clone: The sample carries other DNA sequences with the same CDR3. CDR3 bases: TGCGCCAGCAGCTTGGTACCGGGGGAAAAACTGTTTTTT. Translation: CASSLVPGEKLFF. The chain couples TRBV5-1 to TRBJ1-4; D call uncertain. The germline CDR1 and CDR2 sequences are SGHRS and YFSETQ. This CDR3 is 13 amino acids long. The V end lost 0 bases, the J end lost 8 bases, and 8 bases lay between the germline ends.

V gene TRBV30 combines with J gene TRBJ1-2; possibly TRBD1 for D (5 bases). The CDR3 covers 16 residues. Per germline, CDR1 GTSNPN and CDR2 SVGIG (reference sequence). V was clipped by 4 bases and J by 5 bases, with 23 bases between them. CDR3 nucleotides: TGTGCCTGGACCCTGGGGGTCGGGGTAGGAGGGTATGGCTACACCTTC. Protein product: CAWTLGVGVGGYGYTF.

The V call is TRBV7-9, the J call TRBJ1-2; D gene unclear. This CDR3 is 12 amino acids long. In germline, CDR1 is SEHNR, CDR2 FQNEAQ (reference sequence). The V and J ends lost 1 base and 8 bases respectively, with 8 bases between them. CDR3 amino acids: CASSLETEGYTF. CDR3 DNA: TGTGCCAGCAGCTTAGAAACGGAAGGCTACACCTTC. Filled out from reference TRBV7-9 and TRBJ1-2, the complete variable domain reads DTGVSQNPRHKITKRGQNVTFRCDPISEHNRLYWYRQTLGQGPEFLTYFQNEAQLEKSRLLSDRFSAERPKGSFSTLEIQRTEQGDSAMYLCASSLETEGYTFGSGTRLTVV.

This clone was recorded once. This chain links TRBV5-4 with TRBJ2-1, with D unclear. The V gene's germline CDR1 is SGHNT and CDR2 YYREEE (reference sequence). Between the trimmed V and J ends, which lost 4 bases and 8 bases, there was a span of 13 bases. This CDR3 is 13 amino acids long. This CDR3 is CASSVTLADEQFF. Here the CDR3 DNA reads TGTGCCAGCAGCGTCACCCTTGCCGATGAGCAGTTCTTC.

This rearrangement joins TRBV28 to TRBJ2-1; perhaps TRBD1 as D (5 bases). CDR1 and CDR2 (germline): MDHEN, SYDVKM. Trimming cost V 4 bases and J 10 bases, with 14 bases left between them. The CDR3 contains 13 residues. The DNA of the CDR3 is TGTGCCAGCAGTTCAGAGTGGGGCGGAGAGCAGTTCTTC. Translating gives CASSSEWGGEQFF.

This clone was seen just once. The V and J genes are TRBV5-1 and TRBJ2-7; 9 bases match TRBD2. V dropped 6 bases and J dropped 1; count of bases not matched to a gene: 5. The V gene's germline CDR1 is SGHRS and CDR2 YFSETQ. The CDR3 consists of 14 residues. The CDR3: CASKVAGDSYEQYF. The CDR3 DNA reads as TGCGCCAGCAAGGTAGCGGGGGATTCCTACGAGCAGTACTTC.

The J gene is TRBJ2-5, the V gene TRBV7-3; the D gene is possibly TRBD1 (5 bases). CDR3 length equals 15 residues. CDR1 is SGHTA, CDR2 FQGTGA, per germline. V was pared by 0 bases and J by 5 bases, with 13 bases between. This chain's CDR3 is CASSLTGQGRETQYF. As DNA, the CDR3 is TGTGCCAGCAGCTTAACCGGCCAGGGCAGGGAGACCCAGTACTTC.

The chain has TRBV28 and TRBJ1-1; TRBD1 aligns across 7 bases. CDR3 length equals 15 residues. The germline V gene encodes CDR1 MDHEN and CDR2 SYDVKM. V was clipped by 6 bases and J by 6 bases; unmatched bases: 13. The CDR3 here is CASRVTQQGISEAFF. In nucleotides, the CDR3 is TGTGCCAGCAGGGTGACACAACAGGGGATCTCTGAAGCTTTCTTT.

V and J are TRBV28 and TRBJ2-7; TRBD2 matches at 13 bases. Losses at the gene ends were 5 bases for V and 3 bases for J; bases not matched to a gene: 10. The CDR3 covers 17 residues. Per germline, CDR1 MDHEN and CDR2 SYDVKM. CDR3 in DNA: TGTGCCAGCAGTCTCGGGACTAGCGGGACACCCCTCTACGAGCAGTACTTC. Amino acids: CASSLGTSGTPLYEQYF. Full variable domain (remainder filled in from reference TRBV28 and TRBJ2-7): DVKVTQSSRYLVKRTGEKVFLECVQDMDHENMFWYRQDPGLGLRLIYFSYDVKMKEKGDIPEGYSVSREKKERFSLILESASTNQTSMYLCASSLGTSGTPLYEQYFGPGTRLTVT.